The clone carrying this T cell receptor beta chain was seen only once. Its specificity is unknown. Germline assignment: CDR1 MNHEY and CDR2 SVGAGI. V gave up 2 bases and J gave up 7 bases, with 11 bases separating them. The CDR3 has 13 amino acids. The entirety of the isolated RNA underwent reverse transcription, so expressed TCRB transcripts were sequenced. Only in-frame clones appear in the TCRdb table, and some are missing; sequencing was by immunoSEQ multiplex PCR. The top ten clones hold roughly 0.018% of a sample with around 250,000 clones, around 15% of them seen once. These data are taken from a study of beta chain features in type 1 diabetes. General study findings and limits: In all four CD4+ subsets, TCRB CDR3 length was significantly, moderately reduced in type 1 diabetes. The study found fewer insertions and more deletions at VDJ junctions in type 1 diabetes patients. Researchers reported that naive, central memory and Treg TCRB repertoires appeared more similar in patients than in healthy donors.

The specimen was naive CD4+ T cells from blood. This chain joins TRBV6-5 and TRBJ1-1; no reliable D call. This clonotype was obtained from a man aged 30-40 years with type 1 diabetes. DNA for the CDR3: TGTGCCAGCAGTTACCTCGACGGAGATGAAGCTTTCTTT. Protein sequence: CASSYLDGDEAFF.